Below are 17 T cell receptor beta chains sequenced from a single sample in a study of T cells in women clearing cervical HPV infection. Only in-frame clones appear in the TCRdb table, and some are missing; sequencing was by immunoSEQ multiplex PCR. Its table lists under 50,000 clones. The sequenced material came from blood buffy coat. The origin of the receptors is a woman aged 18 to 75 with a cervical HPV16 infection that either progressed to CIN3+ or cleared (not recorded which).

Comment on this clone: The CDR3 goes on 3 residues after the read ends, and that part is filled in from the germline J gene. V gene TRBV5-6 combines with J gene TRBJ2-7, with D perhaps matching TRBD1 (5 bases). This CDR3 is built from 13 residues. Per the germline V gene, CDR1 is SGHDT and CDR2 is YYEEEE. V dropped 4 bases and J dropped 3 bases, with 11 bases sitting between them. CDR3: CASSSQGIYEQYF. The sequenced CDR3 bases are TGTGCCAGCAGCAGTCAGGGTATCTACGAG.

Comment on this clone: The DNA ends 3 residues before the CDR3 does, and the rest of the CDR3 is filled in from the germline J gene. This chain joins TRBV7-9 and TRBJ2-3; 7 bases agree with TRBD2. Germline V gene data show CDR1 as SEHNR and CDR2 as FQNEAQ (reference sequence). The V and J ends lost 7 bases and 6 bases, in that order; junction bases with no gene match: 13. CDR3 size: 15 residues. The CDR3: CASTPSLGGIDTQYF. The CDR3 DNA, read in part, is TGTGCCAGCACCCCCAGTTTGGGGGGGATCGATACG.

As regards this clone: The read is 3 residues too short to cover the CDR3 end, so that end is filled in from the germline J gene. The V and J genes are TRBV7-2 and TRBJ2-3; D may be TRBD2 (5 bases). Germline V gene sequence: CDR1 SGHTA, CDR2 FQGNSA. The CDR3 loop spans 14 amino acids. V dropped 5 bases and J dropped 8 bases, with 17 bases sitting between them. CDR3 bases read: TGTGCCAGCAGCGACTCGTGGGGTGGACTTACG. This translates into CASSDSWGGLT. The entire CDR3 sequence reads CASSDSWGGLTQYF.

Turning to this clone: The CDR3 extends 3 residues past the end of the read, so its final part is completed from the germline J gene. The chain has TRBV28 and TRBJ2-7; the match to TRBD2 covers 13 bases. Germline loops: CDR1 MDHEN, CDR2 SYDVKM. V lost 5 bases and J lost 2; bases outside the gene matches: 12. The CDR3 loop spans 18 amino acids. The sequenced part of the CDR3 DNA is TGTGCCAGCAGTCTTCTACCTCGGACTAGCGGGAGCACCTACGAG. This translates into CASSLLPRTSGSTYE. The CDR3 reads in full as CASSLLPRTSGSTYEQYF.

Notes on this clone: The CDR3 end lies 3 residues beyond the end of the read and is filled in from the germline J gene. The chain joins TRBV18 to TRBJ1-2; D call uncertain. Germline values: CDR1 KGHSH, CDR2 LQKENI. The CDR3 consists of 15 residues. Partial CDR3 DNA: TGTGCCAGCTCACCACTGACTAGCGGCAACAATGAC. Translation: CASSPLTSGNND. The entire CDR3 protein is CASSPLTSGNNDYTF.

As to this clone: At one end the junction does not follow the germline gene, possibly because of a read error. From the germline J gene comes the end of the CDR3, since the read stops 3 residues before it. Other DNA variants within this sample encode the same CDR3. The gene calls are TRBV6-1 and TRBJ1-3, with D tentatively TRBD1 (6 bases). The CDR3 loop spans 16 amino acids. CDR1 is MNHNS and CDR2 is SASEGT in the germline V gene. CDR3: CASSEEQGSPANTIYF. CDR3 DNA, as far as it was read: TGTGCCAGCAGTGAAGAACAGGGTTCGCCGGCAAACACA.

This chain's CDR3 is CASSRQASTDTQYF. Partial CDR3 DNA: TGTGCCAGCAGTCGACAGGCTAGCACAGATACG. The chain employs TRBV6-2 or TRBV6-3 and TRBJ2-3, with D tentatively TRBD1 (6 bases). Read sequence stops 3 residues before the CDR3 end, and the germline J gene provides the missing end. V shed 5 bases and J shed 0 bases, with 9 bases lying between them. This CDR3 is 14 amino acids long. Germline V lookup: CDR1 MNHEY, CDR2 SVGEGT.

As regards this clone: The sequence runs out 3 residues before the end of the CDR3; the remainder is reconstructed from the germline J gene. The chain has TRBV7-3 and TRBJ2-2; possible D gene TRBD2, 6 bases. Trimming shortened V by 0 bases and J by 4 bases, and 9 bases separated the two germline ends. The germline CDR1 and CDR2 sequences are SGHTA and FQGTGA. The CDR3 is 15 residues long. Incomplete CDR3 DNA: TGTGCCAGCAGCTTAACCGGGGGTGGCACCGGGGAG. Translation gives CASSLTGGGTGE. The full-length CDR3 reads as CASSLTGGGTGELFF.

A word on this clone: With the read ending 3 residues before the CDR3 end, the germline J gene is used to fill in that end. This chain connects TRBV18 to TRBJ2-5; TRBD1 matches at 7 bases. From germline, CDR1 is KGHSH and CDR2 LQKENI. The junction had 3 bases not matched to a gene; V was cut back by 6 bases and J by 5 bases. This CDR3 has 12 amino acids. This chain's CDR3 is CASSIGGETQYF. The part of the CDR3 DNA that was read is TGTGCCAGCTCTATAGGGGGCGAGACC.

Comment on this clone: The observed sequence ends 3 residues before the CDR3 terminus, with the missing tail filled in from the germline J gene. The chain recombines TRBV7-2 with TRBJ2-4; 9 nucleotides line up with TRBD2. CDR1 is SGHTA, CDR2 FQGNSA, per germline. This CDR3 is built from 15 residues. With 5 bases clipped from V and 8 bases from J, the junction kept 10 bases outside the gene matches. Partial CDR3 DNA: TGTGCCAGCAGCCCTGGCGGGGGGGCGAGATACATT. Translated, it gives CASSPGGGARYI. The entire CDR3 sequence reads CASSPGGGARYIQYF.

In the case of this clone: The read ends 3 residues early relative to the CDR3; the germline J gene fills the gap. The chain links TRBV4-1 to TRBJ1-2; TRBD1 matches at 8 bases. Looked up from germline, CDR1 is MGHRA and CDR2 is YSYEKL. The CDR3 loop spans 16 amino acids. CDR3 DNA, as far as it was read: TGCGCCAGCAGCCAAGAGAAGGGCAGGGGGCTGAAAGGC. Its protein product is CASSQEKGRGLKG. The entire CDR3 is CASSQEKGRGLKGYTF.

As to this clone: The CDR3 is cut off 3 residues early in the read; its end comes from the germline J gene. This chain uses TRBV7-2 with TRBJ2-3; 8 positions agree with TRBD1. CDR1 and CDR2 from the germline V gene are SGHTA and FQGNSA. The CDR3 length is 12 residues. The CDR3 region is CASSLWTGTQYF. CDR3 DNA, as far as it was read: TGTGCCAGCAGCTTGTGGACAGGGACG.

In regard to this clone: The sequence runs out 3 residues before the end of the CDR3; the remainder is reconstructed from the germline J gene. The chain recombines TRBV5-1 with TRBJ2-1; D gene unclear. The V gene lost 4 bases and the J gene lost 1 base, with 6 bases spanning the gap. Germline-derived CDR1 and CDR2 are SGHRS and YFSETQ. CDR3 length: 13 amino acids. CDR3 bases read: TGCGCCAGCAGCCTTACATCCTACAATGAG. Its protein is CASSLTSYNE. The entire CDR3 is CASSLTSYNEQFF.

About this clone itself: The read is 3 residues too short to cover the CDR3 end, so that end is filled in from the germline J gene. Within the sample, other DNA sequences also encode this same CDR3. The chain uses TRBV7-2 and TRBJ1-6; the D gene is possibly TRBD1 (6 bases). Germline CDR1 is SGHTA and CDR2 is FQGNSA. The CDR3 is 14 residues long. Deletions cut 4 bases from V and 10 bases from J, with 14 bases between. The CDR3 spells CASSSTGGSSPLHF. CDR3 DNA (partial): TGTGCCAGCAGCTCGACAGGAGGGAGCTCACCC.

Note on this clone: The CDR3 extends 3 residues past the end of the read, so its final part is completed from the germline J gene. The V call is TRBV5-1, the J call TRBJ2-3; D perhaps matches TRBD1 (5 bases). The germline V gene has CDR1 SGHRS and CDR2 YFSETQ. V lost 0 bases and J lost 6, with 14 bases in between. The CDR3 runs to 15 residues. The sequenced CDR3 bases are TGCGCCAGCAGCTTGGTATTCGCAGGGCCCGATACG. Its translation: CASSLVFAGPDT. In full, the CDR3 is CASSLVFAGPDTQYF.

Comments on this clone: The DNA ends 3 residues before the CDR3 does, and the rest of the CDR3 is filled in from the germline J gene. The chain joins TRBV5-1 to TRBJ2-2; TRBD2 matches at 12 bases. The CDR3 sequence is 15 residues long. V was pared by 5 bases and J by 6 bases, with 5 bases of the junction left unmatched. Germline assignment: CDR1 SGHRS and CDR2 YFSETQ. CDR3 DNA, as far as it was read: TGCGCCAGCAGTACTAGCGGGGGGCCTGCCGGGGAG. It is translated as CASSTSGGPAGE. The full-length CDR3 reads as CASSTSGGPAGELFF. Together with reference TRBV5-1 and TRBJ2-2, the CDR3 gives the full variable domain: KAGVTQTPRYLIKTRGQQVTLSCSPISGHRSVSWYQQTPGQGLQFLFEYFSETQRNKGNFPGRFSGRQFSNSRSEMNVSTLELGDSALYLCASSTSGGPAGELFFGEGSRLTVL.

As regards this clone: Read data end 3 residues before the CDR3 end; the end is taken from the germline J gene. The gene calls are TRBV5-4 and TRBJ2-4, with D perhaps TRBD1 (6 bases). Per germline, CDR1 SGHNT and CDR2 YYREEE (reference sequence). The CDR3 extends over 14 amino acids. Trimming shortened V by 5 bases and J by 4 bases, and 13 bases separated the two germline ends. The CDR3 bases that were read are TGTGCCAGCAGTATCTCAGGGGTTAAAAACATT. This sequence encodes CASSISGVKNI. The CDR3 as a whole reads CASSISGVKNIQYF.